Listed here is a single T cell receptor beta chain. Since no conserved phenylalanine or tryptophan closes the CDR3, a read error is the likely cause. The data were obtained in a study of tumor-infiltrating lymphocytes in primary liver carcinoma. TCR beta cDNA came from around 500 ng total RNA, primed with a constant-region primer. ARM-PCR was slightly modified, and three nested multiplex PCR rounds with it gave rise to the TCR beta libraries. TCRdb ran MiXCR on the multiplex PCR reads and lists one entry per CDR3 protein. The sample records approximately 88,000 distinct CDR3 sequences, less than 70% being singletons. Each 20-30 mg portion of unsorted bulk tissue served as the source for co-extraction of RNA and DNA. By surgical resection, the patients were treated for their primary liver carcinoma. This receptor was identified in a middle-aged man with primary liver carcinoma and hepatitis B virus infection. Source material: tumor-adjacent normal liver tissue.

The CDR3 sequence: CASRRTGAGEQYY. CDR3 sequence (DNA): TGTGCCAGCAGACGGACAGGGGCCGGCGAGCAGTACTAC. The genes are TRBV6-5 and TRBJ2-7; 9 positions match TRBD1. The length of the CDR3 is 13 residues. The V segment lost 6 bases and the J segment 6 bases; nucleotides outside the gene matches: 6. Germline V lookup: CDR1 MNHEY, CDR2 SVGAGI.